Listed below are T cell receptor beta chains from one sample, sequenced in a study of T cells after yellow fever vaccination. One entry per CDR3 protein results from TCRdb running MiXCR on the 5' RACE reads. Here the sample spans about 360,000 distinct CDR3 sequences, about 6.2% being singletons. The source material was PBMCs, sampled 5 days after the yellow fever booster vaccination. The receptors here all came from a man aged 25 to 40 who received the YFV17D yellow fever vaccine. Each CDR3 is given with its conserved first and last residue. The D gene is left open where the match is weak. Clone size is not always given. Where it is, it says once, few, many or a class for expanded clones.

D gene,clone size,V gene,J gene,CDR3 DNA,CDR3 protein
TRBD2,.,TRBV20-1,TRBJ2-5,TGCGGTGCTAGGCCCACAGCGGGAGGGGAGACCCAGTACTTC,CGARPTAGGETQYF
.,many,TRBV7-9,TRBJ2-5,TGTGCCAGCAGCCCAATCGAATTGGGGACCCAGTACTTC,CASSPIELGTQYF
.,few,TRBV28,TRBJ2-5,TGTGCCAGCAGTTTCCAGACCTACCAAGAGACCCAGTACTTC,CASSFQTYQETQYF
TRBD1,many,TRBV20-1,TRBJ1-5,TGCAGTGCAAAACCGGGACAGGGGAGTCAGCCCCAGCATTTT,CSAKPGQGSQPQHF
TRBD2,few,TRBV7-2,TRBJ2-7,TGTGCCAGCAGCTTAGTATTAGCGGGCCTCCCCTACGAGCAGTACTTC,CASSLVLAGLPYEQYF
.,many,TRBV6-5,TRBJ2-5,TGTGCCAGCAGTTACTTAGCGGAGTACCAAGAGACCCAGTACTTC,CASSYLAEYQETQYF
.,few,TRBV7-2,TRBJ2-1,TGTGCCAGCAGCTTACCGGGGGAGACCTGGGATGAGCAGTTCTTC,CASSLPGETWDEQFF
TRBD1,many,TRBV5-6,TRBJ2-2,TGTGCCAGCAGCCCCGGGACAGGGGGCGCAGTTTTTCGTACCGGGGAGCTGTTTTTT,CASSPGTGGAVFRTGELFF
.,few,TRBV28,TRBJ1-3,TGTGCCAGCAGTGTCCCGGGACAAGGAAACACCATATATTTT,CASSVPGQGNTIYF
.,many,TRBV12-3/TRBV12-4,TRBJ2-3,TGTGCCAGCAGTTTAGCCCTAGGGTTGGGCGGGACGTGGGGGGATGATACGCAGTATTTT,CASSLALGLGGTWGDDTQYF